One and the same sample provided the 18 T cell receptor beta chains below, sequenced in a study of control samples from healthy donors and cancer patients. Generated by immunoSEQ multiplex PCR, the TCRdb table keeps only in-frame clones and is missing some. This sample carries about 120,000 clones, roughly 92% of them seen once, and the ten largest clones take roughly 6%. Source material: blood. These receptors all come from a man between 18 and 29 years old in good health.

The chain employs TRBV11-2 and TRBJ2-1, with 8 bases aligning to TRBD2. The CDR3 runs 18 residues. CDR1 and CDR2 from the germline V gene are SGHAT and FQNNGV. V shed 1 base, J shed 4 bases, and the junction held 12 bases outside the gene matches. DNA for the CDR3: TGTGCCAGCAGCTTAGCCCCCACTTCTAGCGGGCCTTACAATGAGCAGTTCTTC. It encodes CASSLAPTSSGPYNEQFF.

This rearrangement joins TRBV29-1 to TRBJ1-2; D gene uncertain. Germline-derived CDR1 and CDR2 are SQVTM and ANQGSEA. The CDR3 has 14 residues. Trimming left V 2 bases short and J 4 bases short, with 14 bases between. As DNA, the CDR3 is TGCAGCGTTGAATCACCGGCCCTTAGCTATGGCTACACCTTC. This gives the protein CSVESPALSYGYTF.

The chain carries TRBV3-1 (or the pseudogene TRBV3-2) and TRBJ2-3; 12 bases map to TRBD2. This CDR3 spans 16 amino acids. V lost 1 base to trimming and J lost 2 bases; unmatched junction nucleotides: 1. Germline assignment: CDR1 LGHDT and CDR2 YNNKEL (reference sequence). CDR3 in amino acids: CASSQGTSGDTDTQYF. The CDR3 DNA reads TGTGCCAGCAGCCAAGGGACTAGCGGGGACACAGATACGCAGTATTTT.

The chain employs TRBV11-2 and TRBJ1-1; D call uncertain. Trimming stripped 3 bases from V and 4 bases from J, with 12 bases between. The germline CDR1 and CDR2 sequences are SGHAT and FQNNGV. The CDR3 runs to 14 residues. CDR3 bases: TGTGCCAGCAGCTTCCGGGATTGGGGCACTGAAGCTTTCTTT. Translating it yields CASSFRDWGTEAFF.

This clone was recorded once. The chain links TRBV7-2 to TRBJ2-5, with TRBD2 matching over 12 bases. The junction had 10 bases not matched to a gene; V was cut back by 3 bases and J by 2 bases. Germline V lookup: CDR1 SGHTA, CDR2 FQGNSA. This CDR3 is 18 amino acids long. This CDR3 reads CASSFLAGGPGSQETQYF. The CDR3 nucleotides are TGTGCCAGCAGCTTCCTAGCGGGGGGGCCTGGGTCTCAAGAGACCCAGTACTTC.

The gene calls are TRBV30 and TRBJ2-5; D gene ambiguous. Trimming removed 2 bases from V and 1 base from J, with 8 bases in between. CDR1 and CDR2 (germline): GTSNPN, SVGIG (reference sequence). The length of the CDR3 is 13 residues. The CDR3 loop reads CAWSRVSQETQYF. The CDR3 DNA reads TGTGCCTGGAGTAGGGTGTCCCAAGAGACCCAGTACTTC.

J is TRBJ1-4 and V is TRBV30; tentative D call: TRBD1 (6 bases). Trimming removed 5 bases at V and 4 bases at J, with 14 bases between. The CDR3 is 14 amino acids. Germline V lookup: CDR1 GTSNPN, CDR2 SVGIG (reference sequence). CDR3 in DNA: TGTGCCTGGGCGGGGGGGGGCGGTAATGAAAAACTGTTTTTT. It translates to CAWAGGGGNEKLFF. Filled out from reference TRBV30 and TRBJ1-4, the complete variable domain reads SQTIHQWPATLVQPVGSPLSLECTVEGTSNPNLYWYRQAAGRGLQLLFYSVGIGQISSEVPQNLSASRPQDRQFILSSKKLLLSDSGFYLCAWAGGGGNEKLFFGSGTQLSVL.

The chain joins TRBV21-1 to TRBJ1-2; the table's D call, TRBD1, has no DNA check behind it. TRBV21-1 is tagged as a pseudogene. The CDR3 contains 15 residues. CDR3 nucleotides: TGTGCCAGCAGCCTCCACAGGGCGTTTGACTATGGCTACACCTTC. This translates into CASSLHRAFDYGYTF.

The chain joins TRBV19 to TRBJ2-5; no firm D call. From germline, CDR1 is LNHDA and CDR2 SQIVND (reference sequence). The CDR3 sequence is 14 residues long. The germline V and J ends were trimmed by 6 bases and 2 bases, with 13 bases remaining between them. The CDR3 DNA sequence: TGTGCCAGTAGCCCACCTTGGGGACAAGAGACCCAGTACTTC. This sequence encodes CASSPPWGQETQYF.

This clone appeared a few times. The chain recombines TRBV6-5 with TRBJ2-7; possibly TRBD1 for D (5 bases). CDR3 length equals 14 residues. The V gene lost 6 bases and the J gene lost 3 bases, with 15 bases spanning the gap. Germline V gene data show CDR1 as MNHEY and CDR2 as SVGAGI. CDR3 sequence reads: CASRLGPLDYEQYF. The CDR3 coding sequence is TGTGCCAGCAGATTGGGGCCACTCGACTACGAGCAGTACTTC.

This chain links TRBV20-1 with TRBJ2-3; 8 positions agree with TRBD1. CDR1 is DFQATT and CDR2 is SNEGSKA in the germline V gene (reference sequence). V was pared by 3 bases and J by 2 bases, with 7 bases of the junction left unmatched. The CDR3 runs 15 residues. As DNA, the CDR3 is TGCAGTGCTAGTTCAGGACAGGGATTCACAGATACGCAGTATTTT. Its translation: CSASSGQGFTDTQYF.

The chain links TRBV28 to TRBJ2-1; D is unresolved. Germline-derived CDR1 and CDR2 are MDHEN and SYDVKM. V dropped 3 bases and J dropped 5 bases, with 8 bases sitting between them. The CDR3 covers 13 residues. Here the CDR3 reads CASSLSSHNEQFF. DNA for the CDR3: TGTGCCAGCAGTTTGAGCAGTCACAATGAGCAGTTCTTC.

In nucleotides, the CDR3 is TGTGCCAGCAGAAGGGCTAGCGGGACCCAAGAGACCCAGTACTTC. Translated: CASRRASGTQETQYF. This sequence joins TRBV5-4 and TRBJ2-5; 9 bases align to TRBD2. The V gene's germline CDR1 is SGHNT and CDR2 YYREEE (reference sequence). The CDR3 consists of 15 residues. V shed 5 bases, J shed 1 base, and the junction held 6 bases outside the gene matches.

This rearrangement joins TRBV11-2 to TRBJ1-1; D is unclear. This CDR3 comprises 16 residues. CDR1 and CDR2 from the germline V gene are SGHAT and FQNNGV. Trimming removed 5 bases from V and 0 bases from J, with 16 bases in between. The CDR3 nucleotides are TGTGCCAGCAGCCATCACCCGGTCGGGGTGAACACTGAAGCTTTCTTT. It yields the protein CASSHHPVGVNTEAFF. Supplemented by reference TRBV11-2 and TRBJ1-1, the full variable domain reads EAGVAQSPRYKIIEKRQSVAFWCNPISGHATLYWYQQILGQGPKLLIQFQNNGVVDDSQLPKDRFSAERLKGVDSTLKIQPAKLEDSAVYLCASSHHPVGVNTEAFFGQGTRLTVV.

This sequence joins TRBV7-9 and TRBJ2-2; D uncertain. Germline V gene sequence: CDR1 SEHNR, CDR2 FQNEAQ (reference sequence). The CDR3 totals 13 residues. Trimming cost V 3 bases and J 0 bases, with 2 bases left between them. In DNA form, the CDR3 reads TGTGCCAGCAGCTTGTCGAACACCGGGGAGCTGTTTTTT. Translation: CASSLSNTGELFF.

DNA of the CDR3: TGTGCCAGCAGCACAGGACAGGGATACGGCTACACCTTC. Translating gives CASSTGQGYGYTF. This chain connects TRBV7-2 to TRBJ1-2; 8 positions agree with TRBD1. This CDR3 has 13 residues. CDR1 is SGHTA, CDR2 FQGNSA, per germline. Germline trimming cut 5 bases from V and 8 bases from J; bases unmatched to any gene: 7.

This chain connects TRBV11-3 to TRBJ2-7, with TRBD2 as a possible D gene (6 bases). Trimming took 8 bases from V and 6 from J, leaving 14 bases between them. The CDR3 sequence is 12 residues long. CDR1 and CDR2 (germline): SGHNT, YENEEA. The CDR3 loop reads CASGRTPSEQYF. The CDR3 DNA sequence: TGTGCCAGCGGGAGGACGCCCAGCGAGCAGTACTTC. Full variable domain (rest looked up from reference TRBV11-3 and TRBJ2-7): EAGVVQSPRYKIIEKKQPVAFWCNPISGHNTLYWYLQNLGQGPELLIRYENEEAVDDSQLPKDRFSAERLKGVDSTLKIQPAELGDSAVYLCASGRTPSEQYFGPGTRLTVT.

The chain combines TRBV2 with TRBJ2-3, with unresolved D. V dropped 2 bases and J dropped 4 bases, with 13 bases sitting between them. The CDR3 extends over 15 amino acids. From germline, CDR1 is SNHLY and CDR2 FYNNEI. The CDR3 nucleotides read TGTGCCAGCAGTGAACAGCTAGAGTCGGCAGATACGCAGTATTTT. The encoded protein is CASSEQLESADTQYF.